Following are 24 T cell receptor beta chains from one sample sequenced in a study of blood T cell repertoires in COVID-19. The data were produced by immunoSEQ multiplex PCR, yet TCRdb's version contains in-frame clones alone and is incomplete. This sample carries 180,000 or so clones, 86% of them seen once, and the ten largest clones take over 0.85%. Sample: peripheral blood. These TCRs come from a man between 18 and 35 years old with acute or convalescent COVID-19.

This clone was counted between two and nine times. CDR3 in DNA: TGTGCCAGCAGAGAGGGGAGGGGCACTGAAGCTTTCTTT. It encodes CASREGRGTEAFF. This chain connects TRBV5-4 to TRBJ1-1; D is perhaps TRBD1 (5 bases). This CDR3 comprises 13 residues. CDR1 is SGHNT, CDR2 YYREEE, per germline (reference sequence). V was cut by 5 bases and J by 4 bases, with 12 bases left in between.

The chain is built from TRBV5-3 and TRBJ1-5; D is possibly TRBD1 (5 bases). TRBV5-3 is flagged as an ORF with uncertain function. The V and J ends lost 5 bases and 5 bases respectively, with 17 bases between them. This CDR3 region has 15 residues. In DNA form, the CDR3 reads TGTGCCAGAAGGCATCTCGGGGGTCATGATCAGCCCCAGCATTTT. It specifies CARRHLGGHDQPQHF.

J is TRBJ1-2 and V is TRBV6-5; D remains unclear. With 5 bases removed from V and 8 bases from J, the gap between germline ends came to 18 bases. Germline loops: CDR1 MNHEY, CDR2 SVGAGI. The CDR3 totals 14 residues. The DNA of the CDR3 is TGTGCCAGCAGTCGACCGGGAGTTTTAGGAGGCTACACCTTC. It yields the protein CASSRPGVLGGYTF.

This clone was observed once. The rearrangement links TRBV30 to TRBJ1-1; TRBD1 matches 8 bases. CDR1 and CDR2 from the germline V gene are GTSNPN and SVGIG (reference sequence). The junction had 8 bases not matched to a gene; V was cut back by 4 bases and J by 4 bases. The CDR3 contains 14 residues. CDR3 sequence (DNA): TGTGCCTGGAAGACCGGGACAGGAGGCACTGAAGCTTTCTTT. Amino acids: CAWKTGTGGTEAFF.

The rearrangement joins TRBV30 to TRBJ1-2, with D possibly TRBD1 on 5 matching bases. CDR1 is GTSNPN and CDR2 is SVGIG in the germline V gene (reference sequence). The CDR3 loop spans 17 amino acids. CDR3 DNA sequence: TGTGCGAGGACCCCTCCGGAGGGGCGCACTATTAACTATGGCTACACCTTC. Protein: CARTPPEGRTINYGYTF.

As to this clone: This sample also contains other DNA sequences that code for the same CDR3. V is TRBV7-9 and J is TRBJ2-5; 7 nucleotides agree with TRBD1. This CDR3 has 12 residues. Germline CDR1 is SEHNR and CDR2 is FQNEAQ (reference sequence). The V gene end was trimmed by 5 bases and the J gene end by 5 bases; junction bases not matched to a gene: 2. CDR3 loop: CASSPGQETQYF. CDR3 nucleotide sequence: TGTGCCAGCAGCCCGGGACAGGAGACCCAGTACTTC.

The V and J genes are TRBV30 and TRBJ1-1; TRBD1 agrees at 7 bases. V dropped 1 base and J dropped 0; count of bases not matched to a gene: 5. Germline-derived CDR1 and CDR2 are GTSNPN and SVGIG (reference sequence). The CDR3 runs 15 residues. CDR3 sequence (DNA): TGTGCCTGGAGTGCGCCAGGGACAGTGAACACTGAAGCTTTCTTT. Amino acid sequence: CAWSAPGTVNTEAFF.

This chain uses TRBV3-1 (or the pseudogene TRBV3-2) with TRBJ2-4; a possible D gene is TRBD2 (6 bases). The CDR3 has 14 residues. The V end was cut by 3 bases, the J end by 7 bases, with 13 bases between. Germline V CDR1 and CDR2: LGHDT, YNNKEL (reference sequence). For the CDR3, the DNA is TGTGCCAGCAGCCAGGGCGGGGCCTCGAACATTCAGTACTTC. This gives the protein CASSQGGASNIQYF.

This clone was found once. The chain joins TRBV25-1 to TRBJ1-2, with D tentatively TRBD1 (6 bases). Trimming shortened V by 9 bases and J by 7 bases, and 15 bases separated the two germline ends. The CDR3 length is 12 residues. Germline CDR1 is MGHDK and CDR2 is SYGVNS. CDR3 loop: CASLGGPAGYTF. CDR3 nucleotides: TGTGCCAGTTTAGGGGGACCGGCTGGCTACACCTTC.

This clone was counted a single time. The chain recombines TRBV2 with TRBJ2-1; 7 nucleotides line up with TRBD1. Looked up from germline, CDR1 is SNHLY and CDR2 is FYNNEI. CDR3 size: 14 residues. V was clipped by 5 bases and J by 4 bases; unmatched bases: 5. The CDR3: CASSPGQLYNEQFF. Written as DNA, the CDR3 is TGTGCCAGCAGTCCGGGACAGCTATACAATGAGCAGTTCTTC. Drawing the rest from reference TRBV2 and TRBJ2-1, the complete variable domain is EPEVTQTPSHQVTQMGQEVILRCVPISNHLYFYWYRQILGQKVEFLVSFYNNEISEKSEIFDDQFSVERPDGSNFTLKIRSTKLEDSAMYFCASSPGQLYNEQFFGPGTRLTVL.

The gene calls are TRBV4-2 and TRBJ2-7; 13 bases align to TRBD2. J lost 3 bases, V lost 2 bases, and 7 bases had no gene match. The CDR3 is made up of 17 amino acids. Germline CDR1 reads LGHNA; CDR2 reads YNFKEQ. CDR3 DNA sequence: TGTGCCAGCAGCCAAATTACTAGCGGGGGGGCAAGCTACGAGCAGTACTTC. It specifies CASSQITSGGASYEQYF.

The chain has TRBV30 and TRBJ2-1; 7 positions agree with TRBD2. The CDR3 length is 12 residues. Germline V CDR1 and CDR2: GTSNPN, SVGIG (reference sequence). The J segment lost 8 bases and the V segment lost 1 base, leaving 2 bases of the junction unmatched. The CDR3 is CAWSALAYEQFF. As DNA, the CDR3 is TGTGCCTGGAGTGCACTAGCGTATGAGCAGTTCTTC.

The chain employs TRBV18 and TRBJ2-1; D may be TRBD2 (6 bases). V was shortened by 3 bases and J by 2 bases, with 11 bases between the two germline ends. Per germline, CDR1 KGHSH and CDR2 LQKENI. The CDR3 covers 15 residues. The CDR3 protein is CASSPLGGTYNEQFF. DNA for the CDR3: TGTGCCAGCTCACCCCTGGGAGGAACCTACAATGAGCAGTTCTTC.

The rearrangement uses TRBV2 and TRBJ2-5, with 11 bases matching TRBD2. This CDR3 spans 15 amino acids. CDR1 and CDR2 from the germline V gene are SNHLY and FYNNEI. The J segment lost 7 bases and the V segment lost 6 bases, leaving 10 bases of the junction unmatched. The CDR3 is CASRAGTSGPVTQYF. The CDR3, as DNA: TGTGCCAGCAGAGCCGGGACTAGCGGCCCAGTGACCCAGTACTTC.

The sample holds one count of this clone. The V gene is TRBV6-5, the J gene TRBJ2-2; no definite D call. This CDR3 has 15 amino acids. V lost 2 bases to trimming and J lost 0 bases, with 7 bases between them. CDR1 is MNHEY and CDR2 is SVGAGI in the germline V gene. As DNA, the CDR3 is TGTGCCAGCAGTTACGTCAGCGCGAACACCGGGGAGCTGTTTTTT. Encoded protein: CASSYVSANTGELFF.

The V gene is TRBV27, the J gene TRBJ2-7, with D perhaps matching TRBD2 (6 bases). V was trimmed by 6 bases and J by 0 bases, leaving 18 bases between them. Germline V gene lookup returns CDR1 MNHEY and CDR2 SMNVEV (reference sequence). This CDR3 comprises 16 residues. In DNA form, the CDR3 reads TGTGCCAGCAGCCTGAGCTCGGGGGACCCCTCCTACGAGCAGTACGTC. Its protein product is CASSLSSGDPSYEQYV.

The chain links TRBV6-5 to TRBJ2-3, with D perhaps matching TRBD1 (6 bases). Germline V gene sequence: CDR1 MNHEY, CDR2 SVGAGI. This CDR3 region has 14 residues. V lost 5 bases and J 3 bases, leaving 12 bases between the germline ends. The CDR3 DNA reads as TGTGCCAGCAGTATGCAGGGGAGAACAGATACGCAGTATTTT. It yields the protein CASSMQGRTDTQYF.

The chain is built from TRBV18 and TRBJ2-7, with 11 bases identical to TRBD1. The V and J ends lost 2 bases and 1 base, in that order; junction bases with no gene match: 1. Germline V gene data show CDR1 as KGHSH and CDR2 as LQKENI. The CDR3 consists of 15 residues. The CDR3 region has the DNA TGTGCCAGCTCACCAGGGACAGGGGGTTCCTACGAGCAGTACGTC. It encodes CASSPGTGGSYEQYV.

This chain uses TRBV10-2 with TRBJ1-1, with D possibly matching TRBD1 (6 bases). This CDR3 has 14 amino acids. CDR1 WSHSY and CDR2 SAAADI come from the germline V gene. V lost 7 bases, J lost 6 bases, and 18 bases lay in between. The DNA of the CDR3 is TGCGCCAGCACGGGGGGGCGGTTGGTCGCTGAAGCTTTCTTT. Protein sequence: CASTGGRLVAEAFF.

The J gene is TRBJ1-5, the V gene TRBV24-1, with 10 bases matching TRBD1. The V and J ends lost 3 bases and 2 bases, in that order; junction bases with no gene match: 6. Germline loops: CDR1 KGHDR, CDR2 SFDVKD. The CDR3 consists of 17 residues. CDR3 sequence (DNA): TGTGCCACCAGTGATCCTCGACAGGGGGCCGGCAATCAGCCCCAGCATTTT. This encodes CATSDPRQGAGNQPQHF.

V is TRBV27 and J is TRBJ2-5; no clear D. This CDR3 contains 17 residues. The germline V and J ends were trimmed by 11 bases and 0 bases, with 25 bases remaining between them. The germline V gene has CDR1 MNHEY and CDR2 SMNVEV (reference sequence). The CDR3 coding sequence is TGTGCCCAACCAGTGCCAGCAGAGGAAGCAGACCAAGAGACCCAGTACTTC. Its translation is CAQPVPAEEADQETQYF.

The rearrangement links TRBV10-3 to TRBJ1-1; D possibly corresponds to TRBD1 (6 bases). There are 13 residues in the CDR3. CDR1 is ENHRY and CDR2 is SYGVKD in the germline V gene. Trimming shortened V by 11 bases and J by 0 bases, and 13 bases separated the two germline ends. The chain's CDR3 is CASQGTLNTEAFF. CDR3 coding DNA: TGTGCCTCCCAGGGGACACTGAACACTGAAGCTTTCTTT.

This clone was seen once. V usage is TRBV25-1 and J usage is TRBJ1-2, with no clear D. V shed 3 bases and J shed 5 bases, with 16 bases lying between them. CDR1 and CDR2 (germline): MGHDK, SYGVNS. The CDR3 covers 15 residues. The chain's CDR3 is CASSDTTNRLYGYTF. Here the CDR3 DNA reads TGTGCCAGCAGTGACACCACTAACCGATTGTATGGCTACACCTTC.

This chain connects TRBV19 to TRBJ1-1; D uncertain. Germline assignment: CDR1 LNHDA and CDR2 SQIVND (reference sequence). The CDR3 is 15 amino acids. The V end was cut by 0 bases, the J end by 7 bases, with 15 bases between. The DNA for the CDR3 is TGTGCCAGTAGTATAGATGTCTCCCCGTCCCGTGAAGCTTTCTTT. Its translation: CASSIDVSPSREAFF.